The present TCR beta chain was sequenced within a study of Tregs in tolerant kidney transplant recipients. Repertoires were generated with immunoSEQ multiplex PCR, while TCRdb's copy carries only in-frame clones and drops some. Of some 21,000 clones in the sample, over 75% were seen once. CDR3 length: 11 amino acids. Trimming took 6 bases from V and 8 from J; bases not matched to a gene: 6. The germline gives CDR1 SQVTM, CDR2 ANQGSEA. Remarks on this clone: What it recognizes is unknown.

Related graft donors supplied nonmyeloablative bone marrow transplants, and mixed chimerism was transient. Unstimulated Tregs (CD4+CD25+CD127-) and CD4+CD25- non-Tregs were sorted from PBMCs. Whole-study results and caveats: Findings come from small patient numbers and require larger validation. Donor-specific Treg expansion exceeded global Treg expansion in tolerant patients, suggesting antigen drive.

The input for sequencing was CD8+ T cells from blood (PBMCs), taken 6 months after the transplant. V gene TRBV29-1 combines with J gene TRBJ1-1, with TRBD1 identical over 7 bases. This receptor was identified in a human patient who received a combined kidney and bone marrow transplant. Some of the T cells might come from the graft donor. The CDR3 nucleotides are TGCAGCGTGGCAGACAGGGTCGAAGCTTTCTTT. Translation: CSVADRVEAFF.